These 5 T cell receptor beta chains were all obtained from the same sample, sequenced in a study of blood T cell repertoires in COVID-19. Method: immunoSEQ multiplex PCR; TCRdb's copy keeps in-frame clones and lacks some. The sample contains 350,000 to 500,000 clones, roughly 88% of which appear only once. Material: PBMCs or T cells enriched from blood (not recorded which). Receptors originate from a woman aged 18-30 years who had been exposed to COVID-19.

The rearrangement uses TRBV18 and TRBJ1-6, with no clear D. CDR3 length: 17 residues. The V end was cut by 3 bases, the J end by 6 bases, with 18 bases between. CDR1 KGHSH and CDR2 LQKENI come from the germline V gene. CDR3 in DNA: TGTGCCAGCTCACCCTCCGACGCGGGAGCAAGTAATTCACCCCTCCACTTT. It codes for CASSPSDAGASNSPLHF.

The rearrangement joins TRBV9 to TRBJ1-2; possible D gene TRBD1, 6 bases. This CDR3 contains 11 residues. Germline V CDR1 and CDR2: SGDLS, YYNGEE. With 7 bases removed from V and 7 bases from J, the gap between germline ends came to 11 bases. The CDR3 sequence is CASQGPGGYTF. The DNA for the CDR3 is TGTGCCAGCCAGGGGCCAGGTGGCTACACCTTC. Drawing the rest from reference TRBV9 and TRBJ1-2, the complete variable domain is DSGVTQTPKHLITATGQRVTLRCSPRSGDLSVYWYQQSLDQGLQFLIQYYNGEERAKGNILERFSAQQFPDLHSELNLSSLELGDSALYFCASQGPGGYTFGSGTRLTVV.

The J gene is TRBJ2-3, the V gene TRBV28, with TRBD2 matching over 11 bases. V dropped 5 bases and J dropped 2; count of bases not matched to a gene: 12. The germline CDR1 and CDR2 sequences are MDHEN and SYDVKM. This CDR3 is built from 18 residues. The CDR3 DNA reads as TGTGCCAGCAGTCCCTCATATAGCGGGGGGGGTTTCACAGATACGCAGTATTTT. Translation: CASSPSYSGGGFTDTQYF.

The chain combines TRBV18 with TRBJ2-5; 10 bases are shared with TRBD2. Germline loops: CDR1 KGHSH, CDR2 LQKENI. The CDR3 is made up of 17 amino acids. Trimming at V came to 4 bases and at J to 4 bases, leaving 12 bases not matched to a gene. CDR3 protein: CASSQIISGRLGETQYF. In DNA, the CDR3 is TGTGCCAGCTCACAGATCATTAGCGGGAGGCTGGGAGAGACCCAGTACTTC.

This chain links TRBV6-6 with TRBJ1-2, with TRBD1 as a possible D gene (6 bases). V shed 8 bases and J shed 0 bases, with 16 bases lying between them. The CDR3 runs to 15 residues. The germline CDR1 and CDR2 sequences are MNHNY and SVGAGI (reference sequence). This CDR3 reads CASGNRVRPNYGYTF. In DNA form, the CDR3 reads TGTGCCAGCGGGAACAGGGTTCGGCCTAACTATGGCTACACCTTC.